This TCR beta chain was profiled in a study of PD-L1 blockade in urothelial cancer. Across the study: Blood drawn 3 weeks (second dose) and 6 weeks after treatment start was analyzed. When blood samples were assessed, the median T cell count was 120,000 to 150,000.

Study-level points and caveats: Durable-benefit patients showed greater tumor-associated blood clone expansion at 3 weeks. Having blood TCR clonality under the median before treatment predicted better survival.

The count of this clone is one. Antigen specificity is unknown. The protocol was immunoSEQ multiplex PCR, while the TCRdb copy is restricted to in-frame clones and leaves out a portion. The table has about 51,000 clones, roughly 91% seen once. CDR1 and CDR2 (germline): KGHSH, LQKENI. The trim removed 5 bases at V and 5 bases at J, leaving 10 bases unmatched. The CDR3 is made up of 15 amino acids. Time point meaning: peripheral blood 6 weeks after treatment start. The source of this sequence is a man between 60 and 70 years old with urothelial cancer. The V gene is TRBV18, the J gene TRBJ2-7; TRBD1 agrees at 9 bases. Sample: PBMCs, taken around atezolizumab (anti-PD-L1) treatment. In DNA, the CDR3 is TGTGCCAGCTCAAGACCGGGACAGGGCAGCAACGAGCAGTACTTC. Translating gives CASSRPGQGSNEQYF. The entire variable domain, with the rest obtained from reference TRBV18 and TRBJ2-7, is as follows: NAGVMQNPRHLVRRRGQEARLRCSPMKGHSHVYWYRQLPEEGLKFMVYLQKENIIDESGMPKERFSAEFPKEGPSILRIQQVVRGDSAAYFCASSRPGQGSNEQYFGPGTRLTVT.